Below, 21 T cell receptor beta chains from the same sample are listed, as sequenced in a study of T cell responses to AZD1222 COVID-19 vaccine. This table comes from immunoSEQ multiplex PCR, and its TCRdb copy is limited to in-frame clones, with some not included. The sample consists of about 130,000 clones, 88% of them appearing once. The sample was peripheral blood, taken on day 0 of AZD1222 vaccination. All receptors derive from an adult in good health.

The chain joins TRBV5-1 to TRBJ2-7; 9 nucleotides agree with TRBD2. In germline, CDR1 is SGHRS, CDR2 YFSETQ. Unmatched junction bases numbered 10, after V lost 2 bases and J lost 4 bases. CDR3 length: 16 residues. CDR3 region: CASSFPPAGGGYEQYF. Here the CDR3 DNA reads TGCGCCAGCAGCTTCCCCCCCGCGGGAGGGGGTTACGAGCAGTACTTC.

This chain connects TRBV7-8 to TRBJ1-3, with 8 bases that match TRBD1. This CDR3 is 16 amino acids long. V shed 5 bases, J shed 3 bases, and the junction held 9 bases outside the gene matches. Germline-derived CDR1 and CDR2 are SGHVS and FQNEAQ. Here the CDR3 DNA reads TGTGCCAGCAGCCCCGGACAGGGAGGGAGTGGAAACACCATATATTTT. It encodes CASSPGQGGSGNTIYF.

V usage is TRBV5-1 and J usage is TRBJ1-4; 8 bases line up with TRBD1. CDR3 size: 14 residues. CDR1 is SGHRS, CDR2 YFSETQ, per germline. Trimming took 4 bases from V and 5 from J; bases not matched to a gene: 4. In DNA form, the CDR3 reads TGCGCCAGCAGCCTAAGGACAGGGAATGAAAAACTGTTTTTT. Amino acid sequence: CASSLRTGNEKLFF.

The chain couples TRBV27 to TRBJ1-5; D call uncertain. V was cut by 7 bases and J by 1 base, with 14 bases left in between. The CDR3 is 15 residues long. Per germline, CDR1 MNHEY and CDR2 SMNVEV (reference sequence). As DNA, the CDR3 is TGTGCCAGCAAGACCTTTGAGGGAAGCAATCAGCCCCAGCATTTT. Protein sequence: CASKTFEGSNQPQHF.

This chain uses TRBV18 with TRBJ1-5, with D tentatively TRBD1 (6 bases). This CDR3 has 16 amino acids. Germline values: CDR1 KGHSH, CDR2 LQKENI. V gave up 1 base and J gave up 5 bases, with 15 bases separating them. The CDR3 region is CASSPRGGGGHQPQHF. The CDR3 DNA sequence: TGTGCCAGCTCACCACGCGGGGGGGGCGGTCATCAGCCCCAGCATTTT.

The chain uses TRBV20-1 and TRBJ1-1; D gene uncertain. V lost 8 bases, J lost 4 bases, and 8 bases lay in between. Germline V gene sequence: CDR1 DFQATT, CDR2 SNEGSKA (reference sequence). This CDR3 is 10 amino acids long. The CDR3 here is CSTYTTEAFF. CDR3 DNA sequence: TGCAGTACTTACACCACTGAAGCTTTCTTT.

The sample holds one count of this clone. The rearrangement uses TRBV29-1 and TRBJ2-2; possible D gene TRBD1, 6 bases. CDR1 and CDR2 from the germline V gene are SQVTM and ANQGSEA. Trimming removed 5 bases at V and 0 bases at J, with 10 bases between. The CDR3 is 14 amino acids. The CDR3 loop reads CSVKGHTNTGELFF. The CDR3 DNA is TGCAGCGTTAAGGGACACACGAACACCGGGGAGCTGTTTTTT.

DNA for the CDR3: TGTGCCAGCAGCCAAGAGTCTACAGGCACCCGTAACTACGAGCAGTACTTC. Protein product: CASSQESTGTRNYEQYF. The V call is TRBV4-2, the J call TRBJ2-7, with a weak D call TRBD1 (5 bases). The germline V gene has CDR1 LGHNA and CDR2 YNFKEQ. The V end was cut by 0 bases, the J end by 3 bases, with 18 bases between. The CDR3 sequence is 17 residues long.

The chain carries TRBV7-6 and TRBJ1-4; no reliable D call. This CDR3 spans 15 amino acids. Germline V gene lookup returns CDR1 SGHVS and CDR2 FNYEAQ. V was trimmed by 2 bases and J by 3 bases, leaving 10 bases between them. CDR3 residues: CASSLSVGANEKLFF. The CDR3 DNA reads as TGTGCCAGCAGCTTAAGCGTAGGTGCTAATGAAAAACTGTTTTTT. The full variable domain, rest sourced from reference TRBV7-6 and TRBJ1-4, is GAGVSQSPRYKVTKRGQDVALRCDPISGHVSLYWYRQALGQGPEFLTYFNYEAQQDKSGLPNDRFSAERPEGSISTLTIQRTEQRDSAMYRCASSLSVGANEKLFFGSGTQLSVL.

The gene calls are TRBV28 and TRBJ1-2; no clear D. This CDR3 spans 12 amino acids. Germline V gene sequence: CDR1 MDHEN, CDR2 SYDVKM. Trimming took 5 bases from V and 4 from J, leaving 8 bases between them. This CDR3 reads CASSPRAYGYTF. The CDR3 DNA reads as TGTGCCAGCAGTCCAAGGGCCTATGGCTACACCTTC.

In this sample, this clone turned up once. This chain connects TRBV5-5 to TRBJ2-2; weak D call: TRBD2 (6 bases). Trimming took off 4 bases at V and 4 bases at J, with 14 bases between the two ends. The CDR3 has 15 amino acids. Germline values: CDR1 SGHKS, CDR2 YYEKEE (reference sequence). The CDR3 protein is CASSRAGRPTGELFF. CDR3 nucleotide sequence: TGTGCCAGCAGCCGGGCGGGGAGGCCCACCGGGGAGCTGTTTTTT.

The rearrangement uses TRBV10-1 and TRBJ2-2; tentatively, D is TRBD1 or TRBD2 (5 bases each). CDR3 length: 13 amino acids. Germline CDR1 WNHNN, CDR2 SYGVQD (reference sequence). The V gene lost 7 bases and the J gene lost 5 bases, with 11 bases spanning the gap. CDR3 in amino acids: CASKRGRTGELFF. The CDR3 DNA reads as TGCGCCAGCAAAAGGGGACGGACCGGGGAGCTGTTTTTT.

This rearrangement joins TRBV27 to TRBJ1-3; D unresolved. Germline CDR1 reads MNHEY; CDR2 reads SMNVEV (reference sequence). Trimming took 0 bases from V and 2 from J, leaving 8 bases between them. The CDR3 covers 15 residues. The CDR3 spells CASSLSMGTGNTIYF. CDR3 DNA: TGTGCCAGCAGTTTATCGATGGGAACTGGAAACACCATATATTTT.

This chain joins TRBV15 and TRBJ1-6, with TRBD1 identical over 9 bases. CDR3 size: 16 residues. The V segment lost 0 bases and the J segment 9 bases; nucleotides outside the gene matches: 6. The germline V gene encodes CDR1 LNHNV and CDR2 YYDKDF (reference sequence). The DNA for the CDR3 is TGTGCCACCAGCAGAGATCGACAGGGGGGTGGTTCACCCCTCCACTTT. It specifies CATSRDRQGGGSPLHF.

This chain links TRBV28 with TRBJ2-2, with 7 bases identical to TRBD1. The J segment lost 0 bases and the V segment lost 4 bases, leaving 2 bases of the junction unmatched. Germline CDR1 MDHEN, CDR2 SYDVKM. CDR3 size: 15 residues. CDR3 residues: CASSSGTANTGELFF. DNA of the CDR3: TGTGCCAGCAGTTCGGGGACAGCGAACACCGGGGAGCTGTTTTTT.

This clone was counted a single time. The CDR3 protein is CSVSKGQGHASTTDTQYF. The CDR3 nucleotides read TGCAGCGTTAGTAAAGGACAGGGCCACGCCTCCACCACAGATACGCAGTATTTT. This sequence joins TRBV29-1 and TRBJ2-3; the match to TRBD1 covers 8 bases. The V segment lost 5 bases and the J segment 2 bases; nucleotides outside the gene matches: 18. Germline V CDR1 and CDR2: SQVTM, ANQGSEA. This CDR3 has 18 amino acids.

V and J are TRBV27 and TRBJ2-7, with 7 bases aligning to TRBD1. The V gene end was trimmed by 7 bases and the J gene end by 3 bases; junction bases not matched to a gene: 9. The CDR3 totals 14 residues. The germline gives CDR1 MNHEY, CDR2 SMNVEV (reference sequence). CDR3 region: CASTSRDSSYEQYF. DNA of the CDR3: TGTGCCAGCACCTCTAGGGACAGCAGCTACGAGCAGTACTTC.

This clone was counted between two and nine times. V and J are TRBV7-8 and TRBJ2-7; D is ambiguous. CDR3 length: 15 residues. Germline V gene data show CDR1 as SGHVS and CDR2 as FQNEAQ. With 2 bases removed from V and 2 bases from J, the gap between germline ends came to 13 bases. The CDR3 DNA reads TGTGCCAGCAGCTTAAGCCGGGCCGCGCCCTACGAGCAGTACTTC. It codes for CASSLSRAAPYEQYF.

The chain combines TRBV6-1 with TRBJ2-7, with D hard to call. V lost 1 base to trimming and J lost 3 bases, with 10 bases between them. This CDR3 has 14 amino acids. From germline, CDR1 is MNHNS and CDR2 SASEGT. The CDR3 DNA follows: TGTGCCAGCAGTGAAGGGAACAAGATCTACGAGCAGTACTTC. Translated: CASSEGNKIYEQYF.

The chain has TRBV24-1 and TRBJ2-1, with unresolved D. The CDR3 has 15 amino acids. The V and J ends lost 4 bases and 0 bases respectively, with 9 bases between them. Germline CDR1 KGHDR, CDR2 SFDVKD. The CDR3 loop is CATSEVLSSYNEQFF. The CDR3 DNA reads TGTGCCACCAGTGAGGTACTAAGCTCCTACAATGAGCAGTTCTTC.

The chain links TRBV19 to TRBJ1-5, with D tentatively TRBD1 (5 bases). The CDR3 is 14 residues long. V was trimmed by 5 bases and J by 4 bases, leaving 12 bases between them. The germline CDR1 and CDR2 sequences are LNHDA and SQIVND (reference sequence). This CDR3 is CASSQDKSNQPQHF. CDR3 bases: TGTGCCAGTAGTCAGGACAAGTCTAATCAGCCCCAGCATTTT.